The 28 T cell receptor beta chains presented below share a single source sample, sequenced in a study of response to subunit inactivated influenza vaccine. In TCRdb, the RT-PCR reads were re-called with MiXCR into one record per CDR3 protein. This table has approximately 730,000 distinct CDR3 sequences, around 14% appearing once. The input for sequencing was PBMCs from blood, taken around 14 days before vaccination. The receptors stem from a man aged 45 to 65 who received an inactivated influenza vaccine.

The sample holds a few counts of this clonotype. J is TRBJ2-5 and V is TRBV28; D remains unclear. Germline CDR1 MDHEN, CDR2 SYDVKM. CDR3 length equals 13 residues. Trimming cost V 7 bases and J 4 bases, with 13 bases left between them. The CDR3 nucleotides read TGTGCCAGCACCCCATCCGCGGCAGAGACCCAGTACTTC. This codes for CASTPSAAETQYF.

This clonotype was seen a few times. J is TRBJ2-1 and V is TRBV20-1, with a possible D match to TRBD2 (5 bases). CDR3 size: 11 residues. Germline V gene sequence: CDR1 DFQATT, CDR2 SNEGSKA (reference sequence). Trimming stripped 5 bases from V and 6 bases from J, with 8 bases between. Here the CDR3 reads CSAPLVNEQFF. The CDR3 DNA reads TGCAGTGCTCCACTAGTCAATGAGCAGTTCTTC.

This clonotype was observed a handful of times. This rearrangement joins TRBV12-3 or TRBV12-4 to TRBJ2-5, with TRBD2 matching over 13 bases. The J segment lost 1 base and the V segment lost 6 bases, leaving 5 bases of the junction unmatched. CDR3 length: 16 amino acids. The CDR3 reads CASRPGLAGSQETQYF. The CDR3 DNA follows: TGTGCCAGCAGACCGGGACTAGCGGGGAGCCAAGAGACCCAGTACTTC.

The chain recombines TRBV12-3 or TRBV12-4 with TRBJ2-5; the D call may be TRBD1 or TRBD2 (5 bases each). V was pared by 5 bases and J by 1 base, with 14 bases between. The CDR3 is 15 residues long. The CDR3 DNA reads as TGTGCCAGCAGTGGCCGGGGTGGGGGCCAAGAGACCCAGTACTTC. Amino acids: CASSGRGGGQETQYF.

The chain recombines TRBV15 with TRBJ2-7, with a weak D call TRBD2 (5 bases). V was pared by 4 bases and J by 6 bases, with 19 bases between. Looked up from germline, CDR1 is LNHNV and CDR2 is YYDKDF (reference sequence). CDR3 size: 15 residues. The DNA of the CDR3 is TGTGCCACCAGCAAAGCTTCCATCCGGGGTGGCGAGCAGTACTTC. Translation gives CATSKASIRGGEQYF.

The sample holds a few counts of this clonotype. This chain connects TRBV7-6 to TRBJ2-1; D possibly corresponds to TRBD2 (6 bases). Looked up from germline, CDR1 is SGHVS and CDR2 is FNYEAQ. CDR3 length: 18 residues. V lost 4 bases and J 2 bases, leaving 21 bases between the germline ends. The CDR3: CASSSPLAKVGTYNEQFF. The CDR3 bases are TGTGCCAGCAGCTCGCCTCTAGCGAAAGTAGGGACCTACAATGAGCAGTTCTTC.

This clonotype was recorded a few times. This chain connects TRBV11-1 to TRBJ2-6; TRBD1 matches 8 bases. The trim removed 5 bases at V and 4 bases at J, leaving 16 bases unmatched. This CDR3 has 19 residues. In germline, CDR1 is SGHAT, CDR2 FQDESV (reference sequence). The CDR3 loop is CASSPQGRGRISGANVLTF. DNA of the CDR3: TGTGCCAGCAGCCCTCAAGGCAGGGGGCGAATATCGGGGGCCAACGTCCTGACTTTC.

In its sample, this clonotype was seen a few times. V is TRBV3-1 and J is TRBJ2-7, with D possibly matching TRBD2 (6 bases). The CDR3 is made up of 11 amino acids. The germline CDR1 and CDR2 sequences are LGHDT and YNNKEL (reference sequence). Deletions cut 3 bases from V and 9 bases from J, with 9 bases between. CDR3 protein: CASSQAGSQYF. CDR3 coding DNA: TGTGCCAGCAGCCAGGCGGGATCGCAGTACTTC.

This clonotype was recorded many times. The gene calls are TRBV5-1 and TRBJ2-7; a weak D match, TRBD1 (6 bases). Germline CDR1 is SGHRS and CDR2 is YFSETQ. V was trimmed by 0 bases and J by 1 base, leaving 8 bases between them. This CDR3 has 14 amino acids. CDR3 in DNA: TGCGCCAGCAGCTTGGGACAGGTTTCCTACGAGCAGTACTTC. Encoded protein: CASSLGQVSYEQYF.

The table lists this clonotype with a few counts. The chain joins TRBV20-1 to TRBJ2-3; 9 nucleotides align to TRBD2. V gave up 1 base and J gave up 2 bases; unmatched junction bases: 7. This CDR3 is built from 16 residues. Germline V gene data show CDR1 as DFQATT and CDR2 as SNEGSKA (reference sequence). The CDR3 sequence: CSARGISGGLTDTQYF. CDR3 bases: TGCAGTGCTAGAGGAATTAGCGGGGGACTCACAGATACGCAGTATTTT.

There are a few counts of this clonotype. The chain is built from TRBV15 and TRBJ2-3, with D unresolved. Germline CDR1 reads LNHNV; CDR2 reads YYDKDF (reference sequence). The CDR3 consists of 13 residues. Trimming removed 1 base from V and 5 bases from J, with 7 bases in between. CDR3 sequence reads: CATSRGVRDTQYF. In DNA form, the CDR3 reads TGTGCCACCAGCAGAGGAGTACGAGATACGCAGTATTTT.

This clonotype has a count of ten or more. The chain has TRBV6-6 and TRBJ2-5; no clear D. The CDR3 has 13 amino acids. Germline lookup yields CDR1 MNHNY and CDR2 SVGAGI (reference sequence). Deletions cut 4 bases from V and 7 bases from J, with 13 bases between. The CDR3 loop reads CASSSAGFGTQYF. In nucleotides, the CDR3 is TGTGCCAGCAGTTCGGCTGGATTCGGGACCCAGTACTTC.

This clonotype was counted between two and nine times. The chain recombines TRBV29-1 with TRBJ2-7; D possibly corresponds to TRBD1 (5 bases). V was clipped by 4 bases and J by 2 bases, with 9 bases between them. Germline V CDR1 and CDR2: SQVTM, ANQGSEA. CDR3 length equals 12 residues. CDR3 in DNA: TGCAGCGTTGGGGGCAAAACCTACGAGCAGTACTTC. Translated, it gives CSVGGKTYEQYF.

This chain connects TRBV2 to TRBJ2-3; TRBD2 aligns across 8 bases. Germline V gene sequence: CDR1 SNHLY, CDR2 FYNNEI. The CDR3 is 14 amino acids. Unmatched junction bases numbered 6, after V lost 6 bases and J lost 4 bases. The DNA for the CDR3 is TGTGCCAGCAGGTCGGGACTAGTCTCAGATACGCAGTATTTT. Translated: CASRSGLVSDTQYF.

The rearrangement joins TRBV25-1 to TRBJ2-7; D is uncertain. The CDR3 spans 12 residues. V gave up 3 bases and J gave up 2 bases, with 5 bases separating them. Per germline, CDR1 MGHDK and CDR2 SYGVNS. The CDR3 region is CASSDLAYEQYF. CDR3 coding DNA: TGTGCCAGCAGTGATCTAGCCTACGAGCAGTACTTC.

Only a few counts were recorded for this clonotype. The chain combines TRBV20-1 with TRBJ2-4; a possible D gene is TRBD1 (5 bases). CDR1 is DFQATT, CDR2 SNEGSKA, per germline (reference sequence). Trimming removed 0 bases at V and 1 base at J, with 13 bases between. The CDR3 length is 16 residues. The CDR3 here is CSARDSDTFAKNIQYF. The CDR3 DNA reads as TGCAGTGCTAGAGATTCGGACACATTTGCCAAAAACATTCAGTACTTC.

The sample holds many counts of this clonotype. This sequence joins TRBV12-3 or TRBV12-4 and TRBJ2-5; 10 nucleotides align to TRBD2. The CDR3 covers 15 residues. V gave up 7 bases and J gave up 5 bases; unmatched junction bases: 10. The CDR3 DNA follows: TGTGCCAGCACCAAAGCGGGAGGGCCAGGGGAGACCCAGTACTTC. This translates into CASTKAGGPGETQYF.

This clonotype has just a few counts. The chain has TRBV11-2 and TRBJ2-3; tentative D call: TRBD1 (6 bases). The V end lost 5 bases, the J end lost 3 bases, and 15 bases lay between the germline ends. Germline V gene sequence: CDR1 SGHAT, CDR2 FQNNGV. The CDR3 runs 15 residues. The CDR3: CASSTYRERTDTQYF. CDR3 sequence (DNA): TGTGCCAGCAGCACTTACAGGGAGAGGACAGATACGCAGTATTTT.

This clonotype was picked up a small number of times. This chain connects TRBV2 to TRBJ2-2, with TRBD2 matching 11 bases. The CDR3 contains 15 residues. Germline V lookup: CDR1 SNHLY, CDR2 FYNNEI. The ends lost 7 bases at V and 4 bases at J; junction bases unmatched: 5. The CDR3 here is CASTVAGGPTGELFF. The CDR3 DNA follows: TGTGCCAGCACTGTAGCGGGGGGGCCCACCGGGGAGCTGTTTTTT.

This clonotype was picked up a small number of times. CDR3 amino acids: CASSVGTAANEQFF. The CDR3 DNA follows: TGTGCCAGCAGTGTAGGGACTGCGGCGAATGAGCAGTTCTTC. This chain links TRBV25-1 with TRBJ2-1; D possibly corresponds to TRBD2 (6 bases). V lost 4 bases and J lost 7, with 14 bases in between. The CDR3 runs 14 residues. The germline CDR1 and CDR2 sequences are MGHDK and SYGVNS.

The rearrangement uses TRBV6-2 or TRBV6-3 and TRBJ2-3; possibly TRBD2 for D (6 bases). The ends were cut back, 0 bases at V and 5 bases at J, with 15 bases in the middle. The germline CDR1 and CDR2 sequences are MNHEY and SVGEGT. CDR3 size: 16 residues. The DNA of the CDR3 is TGTGCCAGCAGTTACTCCAGACTAGAGGTCAGAGATACGCAGTATTTT. This encodes CASSYSRLEVRDTQYF.

This clonotype was picked up a small number of times. This rearrangement joins TRBV7-9 to TRBJ1-1; no definite D call. V lost 5 bases to trimming and J lost 5 bases, with 12 bases between them. Germline V CDR1 and CDR2: SEHNR, FQNEAQ (reference sequence). This CDR3 spans 13 amino acids. The CDR3 nucleotides are TGTGCCAGCAGCCGGACTATGGGGACTGAAGCTTTCTTT. This translates into CASSRTMGTEAFF.

This clonotype was counted only a few times. The V call is TRBV28, the J call TRBJ1-5; unclear D gene. Trimming cost V 6 bases and J 0 bases, with 15 bases left between them. Germline V CDR1 and CDR2: MDHEN, SYDVKM. This CDR3 spans 16 amino acids. CDR3 in DNA: TGTGCCAGCAGCCGCCGCGAGGTTTATAGCAATCAGCCCCAGCATTTT. Protein: CASSRREVYSNQPQHF.

This chain links TRBV13 with TRBJ2-1, with D perhaps TRBD1 or TRBD2 (5 bases each). The CDR3 runs to 16 residues. Germline V gene lookup returns CDR1 PRHDT and CDR2 FYEKMQ (reference sequence). Trimming cost V 6 bases and J 8 bases, with 23 bases left between them. Here the CDR3 reads CASRLTGASTADEQFF. CDR3 nucleotide sequence: TGTGCCAGCAGACTGACCGGGGCCTCCACGGCGGATGAGCAGTTCTTC. The variable domain in full, completed from reference TRBV13 and TRBJ2-1, reads AAGVIQSPRHLIKEKRETATLKCYPIPRHDTVYWYQQGPGQDPQFLISFYEKMQSDKGSIPDRFSAQQFSDYHSELNMSSLELGDSALYFCASRLTGASTADEQFFGPGTRLTVL.

This clonotype was recorded at least ten times. The rearrangement joins TRBV7-9 to TRBJ2-3, with TRBD2 as a possible D gene (6 bases). This CDR3 comprises 15 residues. Trimming cost V 4 bases and J 1 base, with 12 bases left between them. CDR1 and CDR2 (germline): SEHNR, FQNEAQ (reference sequence). CDR3 in amino acids: CASSYTGVGTDTQYF. The CDR3 DNA is TGTGCCAGCAGCTACACGGGAGTTGGCACAGATACGCAGTATTTT.

A few counts support this clonotype. The rearrangement uses TRBV18 and TRBJ2-1; 8 nucleotides line up with TRBD2. With 3 bases clipped from V and 7 bases from J, the junction kept 8 bases outside the gene matches. Germline CDR1 reads KGHSH; CDR2 reads LQKENI. The length of the CDR3 is 15 residues. The CDR3: CASSPIGPGGNEQFF. As DNA, the CDR3 is TGTGCCAGCTCACCTATCGGACCGGGGGGGAATGAGCAGTTCTTC.

This clonotype showed up just a few times. The chain has TRBV7-3 and TRBJ2-2; 9 bases map to TRBD2. V lost 0 bases, J lost 6 bases, and 2 bases stayed unmatched. CDR1 is SGHTA and CDR2 is FQGTGA in the germline V gene. CDR3 size: 15 residues. DNA for the CDR3: TGTGCCAGCAGCTTAACGGGACTAGCTGCCGGGGAGCTGTTTTTT. Its protein is CASSLTGLAAGELFF.

The chain couples TRBV27 to TRBJ2-3; 8 bases are shared with TRBD1. The CDR3 runs 14 residues. Trimming at V came to 2 bases and at J to 9 bases, leaving 7 bases not matched to a gene. Germline V gene data show CDR1 as MNHEY and CDR2 as SMNVEV (reference sequence). As DNA, the CDR3 is TGTGCCAGCAGTTTACAGGGGGCGTTCAGAACGCAGTATTTT. This encodes CASSLQGAFRTQYF.